This T cell receptor beta chain derives from a study of identical twins. Whole-study results and caveats: The study reached conclusions through statistical analysis that was cross-sectional, not following the same donors.

TCRdb ran MiXCR on the 5' RACE reads and lists one entry per CDR3 protein. The sample lists about 220,000 distinct CDR3 sequences; 6.5% were seen once. As regards this clonotype: Antigen unknown.

Everyone who donated was a healthy Caucasian. A further study also used this sample, focusing on T cells expressing NK-cell markers. That source adds: NKG2C+ dominant clonotypes from 5 or 6 donors made up about 1.0-7.5% of CD8+ T cells. It is unclear if expanded NKG2C-expressing clones target HCMV antigens.

The sequencing sample was made of CD8+ T cells sorted from blood. The receptor comes from a woman aged 18-29 years in good health.

CDR3 DNA: TGCAGTGCTAGATGGGGGCGGGCGGTATACAATGAGCAGTTCTTC. Protein sequence: CSARWGRAVYNEQFF. The chain carries TRBV20-1 and TRBJ2-1, with a possible D match to TRBD1 (6 bases). This CDR3 contains 15 residues. V lost 2 bases and J 4 bases, leaving 15 bases between the germline ends. The V gene's germline CDR1 is DFQATT and CDR2 SNEGSKA (reference sequence).